One and the same sample provided the 7 T cell receptor beta chains below, sequenced in a study of shared clonotypes between healthy human individuals. Here immunoSEQ multiplex PCR was the method, and the copy in TCRdb shows in-frame clones only, minus some. Of approximately 590,000 clones listed, roughly 96% are singletons. Naive-designated CD8 cells lacked CD45RO, were positively enriched for CCR7, and omitted terminally differentiated effector memory CD45RA+ cells. The sample was naive CD8+ T cells sorted from blood. The receptor set was obtained from a woman younger than 45 in good health.

This chain uses TRBV21-1 with TRBJ1-2. TRBV21-1 is described as a pseudogene. This CDR3 contains 16 residues. The CDR3 region has the DNA TGTGCCTCAGGCCGGGGGCCGCCCCGACCTAACTATGGCTACACCTTC. Its protein is CASGRGPPRPNYGYTF.

J is TRBJ2-7 and V is TRBV15, with D unclear. V was clipped by 0 bases and J by 0 bases, with 9 bases between them. This CDR3 is 15 amino acids long. The germline V gene encodes CDR1 LNHNV and CDR2 YYDKDF (reference sequence). CDR3 nucleotides: TGTGCCACCAGCAGAGATCTTGGGTTCTCCTACGAGCAGTACTTC. This sequence encodes CATSRDLGFSYEQYF.

The chain is built from TRBV7-9 and TRBJ2-3; possible D gene TRBD2, 5 bases. Trimming cost V 0 bases and J 2 bases, with 12 bases left between them. The CDR3 spans 16 residues. Looked up from germline, CDR1 is SEHNR and CDR2 is FQNEAQ (reference sequence). Written as DNA, the CDR3 is TGTGCCAGCAGCTTAGCTGACGGCGGGCTCACAGATACGCAGTATTTT. This encodes CASSLADGGLTDTQYF. The whole variable domain, filled in from reference TRBV7-9 and TRBJ2-3, reads DTGVSQNPRHKITKRGQNVTFRCDPISEHNRLYWYRQTLGQGPEFLTYFQNEAQLEKSRLLSDRFSAERPKGSFSTLEIQRTEQGDSAMYLCASSLADGGLTDTQYFGPGTRLTVL.

The chain has TRBV5-1 and TRBJ2-3; D possibly corresponds to TRBD2 (6 bases). Germline V gives CDR1 SGHRS, CDR2 YFSETQ. The V and J ends lost 3 bases and 6 bases respectively, with 23 bases between them. The CDR3 runs to 17 residues. The CDR3 DNA follows: TGCGCCAGCAGCTCACGCCGGGTAGCGGAGTTGGGGGATACGCAGTATTTT. Amino acids: CASSSRRVAELGDTQYF.

V is TRBV2 and J is TRBJ1-1; D gene uncertain. Germline V gene sequence: CDR1 SNHLY, CDR2 FYNNEI. This CDR3 contains 14 residues. The V gene lost 6 bases and the J gene lost 0 bases, with 11 bases spanning the gap. CDR3 DNA sequence: TGTGCCAGCAGCACGGACGGTCTGAACACTGAAGCTTTCTTT. It codes for CASSTDGLNTEAFF. The whole variable domain, filled in from reference TRBV2 and TRBJ1-1, reads EPEVTQTPSHQVTQMGQEVILRCVPISNHLYFYWYRQILGQKVEFLVSFYNNEISEKSEIFDDQFSVERPDGSNFTLKIRSTKLEDSAMYFCASSTDGLNTEAFFGQGTRLTVV.

This chain connects TRBV2 to TRBJ2-5, with a possible D match to TRBD2 (6 bases). The CDR3 is 18 amino acids. Trimming left V 1 base short and J 4 bases short, with 22 bases between. Per the germline V gene, CDR1 is SNHLY and CDR2 is FYNNEI. The CDR3 is CASSEVESGPAGSETQYF. The CDR3 DNA reads as TGTGCCAGCAGTGAAGTGGAGAGTGGACCGGCGGGGTCAGAGACCCAGTACTTC.

This chain links TRBV10-1 with TRBJ2-1; 14 nucleotides agree with TRBD2. The CDR3 is made up of 17 amino acids. CDR1 is WNHNN, CDR2 SYGVQD, per germline (reference sequence). The J segment lost 4 bases and the V segment lost 2 bases, leaving 4 bases of the junction unmatched. CDR3 sequence reads: CASSEGLAGGLYNEQFF. The CDR3 DNA follows: TGCGCCAGCAGTGAGGGACTAGCGGGGGGCCTTTACAATGAGCAGTTCTTC.